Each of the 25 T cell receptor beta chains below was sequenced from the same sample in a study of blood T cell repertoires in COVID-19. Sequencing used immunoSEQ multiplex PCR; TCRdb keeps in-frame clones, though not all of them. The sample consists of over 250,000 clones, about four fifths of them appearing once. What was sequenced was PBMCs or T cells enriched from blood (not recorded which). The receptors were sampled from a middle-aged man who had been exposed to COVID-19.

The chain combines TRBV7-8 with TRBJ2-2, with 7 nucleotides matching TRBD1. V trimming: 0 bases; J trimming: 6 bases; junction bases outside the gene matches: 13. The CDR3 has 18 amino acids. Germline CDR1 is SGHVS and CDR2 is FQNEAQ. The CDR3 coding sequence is TGTGCCAGCAGCTTAGCTCGGCTAAGACAGGGAAAGGCCGGGGAGCTGTTTTTT. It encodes CASSLARLRQGKAGELFF.

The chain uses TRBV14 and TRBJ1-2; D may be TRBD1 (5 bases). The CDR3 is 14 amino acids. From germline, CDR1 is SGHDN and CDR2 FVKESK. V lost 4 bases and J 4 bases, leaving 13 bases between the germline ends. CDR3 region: CASSRRDRGYGYTF. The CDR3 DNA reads TGTGCCAGCAGCCGCCGTGATAGGGGCTATGGCTACACCTTC.

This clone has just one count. CDR3 in DNA: TGTGCCAGCTCACCTCTCGAAATGGGACTCTCCAACTATGGCTACACCTTC. As protein: CASSPLEMGLSNYGYTF. V is TRBV18 and J is TRBJ1-2; D is possibly TRBD1 (5 bases). The CDR3 consists of 17 residues. V lost 3 bases and J lost 2, with 19 bases in between. Germline CDR1 and CDR2: KGHSH and LQKENI.

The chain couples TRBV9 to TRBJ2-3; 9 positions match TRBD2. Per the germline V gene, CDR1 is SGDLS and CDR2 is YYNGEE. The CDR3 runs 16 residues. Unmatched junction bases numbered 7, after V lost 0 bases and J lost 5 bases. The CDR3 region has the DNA TGTGCCAGCAGCGTAGCTGGTAGCGGGAGACGAGATACGCAGTATTTT. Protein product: CASSVAGSGRRDTQYF.

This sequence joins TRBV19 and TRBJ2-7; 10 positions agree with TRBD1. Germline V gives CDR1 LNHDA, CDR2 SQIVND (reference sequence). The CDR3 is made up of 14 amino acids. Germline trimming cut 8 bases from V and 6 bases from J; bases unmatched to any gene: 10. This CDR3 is CASALGTGVLEQYF. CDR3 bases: TGTGCCAGTGCCCTCGGGACAGGGGTCCTCGAGCAGTACTTC. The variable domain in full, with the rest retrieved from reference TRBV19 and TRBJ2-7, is DGGITQSPKYLFRKEGQNVTLSCEQNLNHDAMYWYRQDPGQGLRLIYYSQIVNDFQKGDIAEGYSVSREKKESFPLTVTSAQKNPTAFYLCASALGTGVLEQYFGPGTRLTVT.

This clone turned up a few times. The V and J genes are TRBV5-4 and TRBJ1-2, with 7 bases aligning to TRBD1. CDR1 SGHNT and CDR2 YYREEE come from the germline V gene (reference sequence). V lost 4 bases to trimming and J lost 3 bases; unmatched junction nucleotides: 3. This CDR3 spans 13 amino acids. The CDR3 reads CASSIGTDYGYTF. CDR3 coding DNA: TGTGCCAGCAGCATTGGGACAGACTATGGCTACACCTTC.

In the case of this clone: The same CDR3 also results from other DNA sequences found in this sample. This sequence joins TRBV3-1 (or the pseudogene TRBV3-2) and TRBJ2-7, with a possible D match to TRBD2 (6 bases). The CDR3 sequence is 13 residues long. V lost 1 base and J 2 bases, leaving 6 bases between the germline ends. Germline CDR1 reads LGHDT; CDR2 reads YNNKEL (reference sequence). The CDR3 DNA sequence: TGTGCCAGCAGCCAAGGACTAGCCTACGAGCAGTACTTC. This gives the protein CASSQGLAYEQYF.

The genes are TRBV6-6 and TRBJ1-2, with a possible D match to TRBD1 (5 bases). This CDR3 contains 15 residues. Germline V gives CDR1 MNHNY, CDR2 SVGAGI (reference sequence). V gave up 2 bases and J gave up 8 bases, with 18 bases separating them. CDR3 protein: CASSYRTAGSGGYTF. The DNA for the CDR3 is TGTGCCAGCAGTTACCGAACCGCAGGGTCCGGGGGCTACACCTTC.

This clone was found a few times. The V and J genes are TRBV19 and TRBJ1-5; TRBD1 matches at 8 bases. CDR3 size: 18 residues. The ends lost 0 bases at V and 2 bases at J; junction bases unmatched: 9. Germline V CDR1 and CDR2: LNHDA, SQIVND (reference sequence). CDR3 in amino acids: CASSIDGWPGGRNQPQHF. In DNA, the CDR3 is TGTGCCAGTAGTATAGACGGGTGGCCAGGGGGCCGCAATCAGCCCCAGCATTTT.

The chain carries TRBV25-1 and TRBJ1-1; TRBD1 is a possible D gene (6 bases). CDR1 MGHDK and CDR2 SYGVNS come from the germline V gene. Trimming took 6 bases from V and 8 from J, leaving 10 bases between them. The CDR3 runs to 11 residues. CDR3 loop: CASSGQLEAFF. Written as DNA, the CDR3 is TGTGCCAGCAGCGGACAGCTAGAAGCTTTCTTT.

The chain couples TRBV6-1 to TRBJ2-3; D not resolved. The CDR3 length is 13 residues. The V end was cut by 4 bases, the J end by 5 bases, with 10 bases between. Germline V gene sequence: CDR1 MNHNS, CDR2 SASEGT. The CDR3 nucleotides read TGTGCCAGCAGTGTGCGTCCTGGAGATACGCAGTATTTT. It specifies CASSVRPGDTQYF.

The CDR3 is CASSVEIQETQYF. CDR3 nucleotide sequence: TGTGCCAGCAGTGTAGAGATTCAAGAGACCCAGTACTTC. The rearrangement joins TRBV2 to TRBJ2-5; D uncertain. The CDR3 is 13 residues long. Germline CDR1 reads SNHLY; CDR2 reads FYNNEI. Trimming removed 4 bases from V and 2 bases from J, with 8 bases in between. Full variable domain (missing parts from reference TRBV2 and TRBJ2-5): EPEVTQTPSHQVTQMGQEVILRCVPISNHLYFYWYRQILGQKVEFLVSFYNNEISEKSEIFDDQFSVERPDGSNFTLKIRSTKLEDSAMYFCASSVEIQETQYFGPGTRLLVL.

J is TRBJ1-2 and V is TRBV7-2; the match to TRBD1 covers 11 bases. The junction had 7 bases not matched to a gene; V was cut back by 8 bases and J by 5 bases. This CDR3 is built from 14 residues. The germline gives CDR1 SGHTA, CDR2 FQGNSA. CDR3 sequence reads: CASLRDRGGYGYTF. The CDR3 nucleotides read TGTGCCAGCCTGAGGGACAGGGGGGGGTATGGCTACACCTTC.

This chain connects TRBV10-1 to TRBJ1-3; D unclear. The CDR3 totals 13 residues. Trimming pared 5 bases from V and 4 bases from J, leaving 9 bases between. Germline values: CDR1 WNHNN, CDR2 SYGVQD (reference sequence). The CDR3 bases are TGCGCCAGCAGTACGGAGCTCGGAAACACCATATATTTT. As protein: CASSTELGNTIYF.

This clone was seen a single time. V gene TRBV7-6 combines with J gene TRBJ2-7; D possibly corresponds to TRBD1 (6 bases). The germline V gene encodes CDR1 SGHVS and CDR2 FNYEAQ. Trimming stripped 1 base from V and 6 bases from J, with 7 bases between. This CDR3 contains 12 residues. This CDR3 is CASSLEGVEQYF. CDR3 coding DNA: TGTGCCAGCAGCTTAGAGGGGGTCGAGCAGTACTTC.

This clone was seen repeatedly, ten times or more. CDR3 DNA sequence: TGTGCCAGCAGACGGACTCCCGCACCGGGGGAGCTGTTTTTT. It is translated as CASRRTPAPGELFF. The rearrangement uses TRBV11-2 and TRBJ2-2; D is possibly TRBD2 (5 bases). This CDR3 region has 14 residues. Trimming removed 6 bases at V and 8 bases at J, with 16 bases between. CDR1 and CDR2 (germline): SGHAT, FQNNGV.

As DNA, the CDR3 is TGTGCCAGCAGACCCCCTGGCGGAGAGGGTAATGAGCAGTTCTTC. The encoded protein is CASRPPGGEGNEQFF. This rearrangement joins TRBV5-5 to TRBJ2-1; the D gene is possibly TRBD2 (5 bases). Germline CDR1 SGHKS, CDR2 YYEKEE (reference sequence). This CDR3 has 15 amino acids. V dropped 5 bases and J dropped 7 bases, with 19 bases sitting between them.

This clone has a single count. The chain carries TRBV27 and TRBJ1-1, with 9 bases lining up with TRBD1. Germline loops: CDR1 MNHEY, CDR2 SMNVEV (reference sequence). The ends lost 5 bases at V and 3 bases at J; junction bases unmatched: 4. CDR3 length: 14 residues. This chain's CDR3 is CASSTRTGDTEAFF. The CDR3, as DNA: TGTGCCAGCAGTACTCGGACAGGGGACACTGAAGCTTTCTTT.

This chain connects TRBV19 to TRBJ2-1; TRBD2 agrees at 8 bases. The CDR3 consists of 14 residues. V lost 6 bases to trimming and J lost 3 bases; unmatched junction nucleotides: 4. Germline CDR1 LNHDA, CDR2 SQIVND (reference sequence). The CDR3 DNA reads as TGTGCCAGTAGCACACTAGCGGTCTACAATGAGCAGTTCTTC. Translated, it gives CASSTLAVYNEQFF.

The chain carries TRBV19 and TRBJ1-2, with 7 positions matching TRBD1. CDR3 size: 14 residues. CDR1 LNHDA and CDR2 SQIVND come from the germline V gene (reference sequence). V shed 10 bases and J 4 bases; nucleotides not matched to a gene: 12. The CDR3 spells CATRDSQFSYGYTF. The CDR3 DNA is TGTGCCACGCGGGACAGCCAATTTAGCTATGGCTACACCTTC.

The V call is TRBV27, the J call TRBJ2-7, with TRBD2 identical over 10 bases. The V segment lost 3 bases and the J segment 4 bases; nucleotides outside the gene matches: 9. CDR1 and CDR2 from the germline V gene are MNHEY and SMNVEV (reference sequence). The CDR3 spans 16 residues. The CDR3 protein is CASSFGSGRSRYEQYF. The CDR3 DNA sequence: TGTGCCAGCAGTTTCGGTAGCGGGAGGTCAAGGTACGAGCAGTACTTC.

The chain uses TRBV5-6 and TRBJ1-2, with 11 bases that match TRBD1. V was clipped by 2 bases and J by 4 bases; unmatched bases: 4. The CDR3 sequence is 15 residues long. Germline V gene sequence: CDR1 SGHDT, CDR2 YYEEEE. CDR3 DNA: TGTGCCAGCAGCTTTGGGACAGGGGGAACCTATGGCTACACCTTC. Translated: CASSFGTGGTYGYTF.

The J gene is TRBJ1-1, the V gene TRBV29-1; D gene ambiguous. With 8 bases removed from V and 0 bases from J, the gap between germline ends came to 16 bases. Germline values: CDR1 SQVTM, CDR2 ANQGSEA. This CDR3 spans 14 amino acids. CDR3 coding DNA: TGCAGCTCCACTCGCATCCTAATGAACACTGAAGCTTTCTTT. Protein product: CSSTRILMNTEAFF.

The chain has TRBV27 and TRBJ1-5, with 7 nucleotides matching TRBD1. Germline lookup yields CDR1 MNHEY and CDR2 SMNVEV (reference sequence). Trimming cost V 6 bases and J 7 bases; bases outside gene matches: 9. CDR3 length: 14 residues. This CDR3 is CASRNRGVSQPQHF. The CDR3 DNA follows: TGTGCCAGCAGGAACAGGGGAGTGTCGCAGCCCCAGCATTTT.

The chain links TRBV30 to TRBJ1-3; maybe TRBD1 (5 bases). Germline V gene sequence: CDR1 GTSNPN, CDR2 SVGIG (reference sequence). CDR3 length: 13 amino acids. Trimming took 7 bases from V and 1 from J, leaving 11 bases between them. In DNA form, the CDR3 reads TGTGCCTCCAAAACAGGTTCTGGAAACACCATATATTTT. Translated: CASKTGSGNTIYF.